This T cell receptor beta chain was sequenced for a study of T cell clonality in common variable immunodeficiency. Whole-study results and caveats: CVID subjects shared fewer TCRbeta clones than healthy controls did. TCRbeta clonality was increased in CVID versus healthy controls.

CDR1 and CDR2 (germline): SGHTA, FQGTGA. The CDR3 runs to 15 residues. The V gene end was trimmed by 5 bases and the J gene end by 5 bases; junction bases not matched to a gene: 4. This clone was recorded at least ten times. Its target is not known. The read comes to an end 3 residues before the CDR3 does, leaving the germline J gene to fill in the end. Equal genomic DNA amounts from CVID and control samples were sequenced. TCRdb's table, derived via immunoSEQ multiplex PCR, lists solely in-frame clones and lacks some. The table lists approximately 81,000 clones, with no singletons. Sequenced input: peripheral blood mononuclear cells. This chain links TRBV7-3 with TRBJ2-7, with 15 nucleotides matching TRBD2. This clonotype was obtained from a person aged 18 to 75 in good health. Here the CDR3 reads CASSTGTSGRNEQYF. The covered CDR3 bases are TGTGCCAGCAGCACCGGGACTAGCGGGAGGAACGAG.